The count of the clone carrying this T cell receptor beta chain is one. No antigen is known for it. The data stem from a study of cytomegalovirus exposure and HLA in healthy donors. General study results and limits: No immune exposure information besides CMV serostatus was available. Researchers counted around 180 TCR beta chains as cytomegalovirus-associated.

In the PCR, 60 Vbeta and 13 Jbeta primers were used. Data came from immunoSEQ multiplex PCR; TCRdb stores just in-frame clones and leaves some out. The table has about 100,000 clones, approximately 79% seen once. Germline CDR1 MNHNS, CDR2 SASEGT. This CDR3 has 15 amino acids. Trimming stripped 6 bases from V and 3 bases from J, with 15 bases between. The sequence derives from a man aged 18 to 30 in good health and CMV-seronegative. The rearrangement joins TRBV6-1 to TRBJ1-5, with a tentative D call TRBD1 (5 bases). The sample taken for sequencing was PBMCs. The CDR3 loop is CASSSAGGVNQPQHF. DNA of the CDR3: TGTGCCAGCAGCTCCGCCGGGGGGGTCAATCAGCCCCAGCATTTT.